These T cell receptor beta chains were read from a single sample in a study of blood T cell repertoires in COVID-19. The assay was immunoSEQ multiplex PCR, and TCRdb's table has in-frame clones only and misses some. The data show around 140,000 clones, with 80% to 90% seen just once and approximately 4.5% held by the top ten. The source material was peripheral blood. The source is a man aged 60 to 75 with COVID-19, enrolled during active disease. CDR3s include the opening cysteine and the closing phenylalanine or tryptophan.

j_gene	v_gene	CDR3aa
TRBJ2-5	TRBV5-1	CASGAGGAGETQYF
TRBJ1-1	TRBV29-1	CSVSLQGATISTEAFF
TRBJ2-7	TRBV6-6	CASSYSRRTGGYEQYF
TRBJ1-4	TRBV6-2/TRBV6-3	CASSYGEARGGELFF
TRBJ2-7	TRBV18	CASSPPLAAGRSYEQYF
TRBJ2-5	TRBV7-3	CASSPTSGDQETQYF
TRBJ2-2	TRBV14	CASSTTQRGSRTGELFF
TRBJ1-5	TRBV3-1/TRBV3-2	CASSPGISNQPQHF
TRBJ2-5	TRBV6-1	CASSEGRGTSVAETQYF
TRBJ1-2	TRBV19	CASRTPGQNYGGYTF
TRBJ2-2	TRBV5-1	CASRRGNTGELFF
TRBJ1-5	TRBV6-5	CASRPQEASNQPQHF
TRBJ1-2	TRBV5-1	CASSLGQLNGYTF
TRBJ2-2	TRBV21-1	CASSPLILVAGVNTGELFF
TRBJ2-7	TRBV5-1	CASSLVAGTLYEQYF
TRBJ2-7	TRBV27	CASTQRGRTAANEQYF
TRBJ2-3	TRBV3-1/TRBV3-2	CASSWSGVSTDTQYF
TRBJ1-1	TRBV18	CASSPGTGGNGEAFF
TRBJ2-3	TRBV9	CASSVGGRSTTDTQYF
TRBJ1-1	TRBV5-5	CASSLEVTGGPFF
TRBJ2-1	TRBV4-1	CASSQAGQGRREQFF
TRBJ1-5	TRBV5-6	CASSLGTGNQPQHF
TRBJ2-3	TRBV27	CASSQGTGTDTQYF
TRBJ2-7	TRBV7-2	CASRRTGEGYEQYF
TRBJ1-2	TRBV7-2	CASSLQGGAGYSYTF
TRBJ2-5	TRBV5-3	CARSLPLAGGPETQYF
TRBJ2-4	TRBV21-1	CASSRDRAAKNIQYF
TRBJ1-5	TRBV19	CASRQQIRDRYRRYSNQPQHF
TRBJ2-1	TRBV19	CASSKSGSGAYNEQFF
TRBJ2-4	TRBV18	CASSPLSGTGGSFVKNIQYF
TRBJ1-1	TRBV6-1	CASSESRNTEAFF
TRBJ2-1	TRBV4-2	CASSQDLQSSYNEQFF
TRBJ1-1	TRBV29-1	CSVGVTVNTEAFF
TRBJ2-6	TRBV25-1	CASSDTPGQGGGANVLTF
TRBJ1-3	TRBV9	CASSVEIAGNTIYF
TRBJ1-2	TRBV6-1	CASSEFGTGGNQGGYTF
TRBJ1-6	TRBV2	CASRRGQGFNSPLHF
TRBJ2-5	TRBV5-4	CASSQERGRQETQYF
TRBJ1-1	TRBV7-2	CASSSTGARTEAFF
TRBJ1-2	TRBV3-1/TRBV3-2	CASSERQNYGYTF
TRBJ1-5	TRBV28	CASSLDFGEGQPQHF
TRBJ1-5	TRBV19	CASSINRGQPQHF
TRBJ2-7	TRBV5-1	CASSLERATEQYF
TRBJ1-2	TRBV3-1/TRBV3-2	CASSPHGTANYGYTF
TRBJ2-2	TRBV11-2	CASSLDGTGELFF
TRBJ2-5	TRBV7-9	CASSLTSGQENQYF
TRBJ1-2	TRBV5-4	CASSGGGLIYGYTF
TRBJ1-1	TRBV29-1	CSVEGLGTRRSTEAFF
TRBJ2-2	TRBV5-1	CASSLRGQNTGELFF
TRBJ1-5	TRBV27	CASSLAALNQPQHF
TRBJ2-7	TRBV7-9	CASSSVAAGDYEQYF
TRBJ2-5	TRBV7-2	CASSLVSGRGVETQYF
TRBJ1-5	TRBV7-9	CASSSTGSNQPQHF
TRBJ1-2	TRBV5-4	CASSFSEGSSLDYGYTF
TRBJ1-5	TRBV6-1	CASSEGGAHQPQHF
TRBJ2-3	TRBV7-3	CASSLSGTSGTDTQYF
TRBJ1-6	TRBV25-1	CASTRTGGSPLHF
TRBJ1-1	TRBV10-3	CAISAWDRENTEAFF
TRBJ1-2	TRBV6-6	CASTGGKVRYGYTF
TRBJ2-7	TRBV10-1	CASSDCERPYEQYF